These 18 T cell receptor beta chains were all obtained from the same sample, sequenced in a study of blood T cell repertoires in COVID-19. Data came from immunoSEQ multiplex PCR; TCRdb stores just in-frame clones and leaves some out. The data show over 90,000 clones, with 70% to 90% seen just once and 2% to 2.5% held by the top ten. Sequences were obtained from peripheral blood. Receptor source: a man aged 50 or older with active COVID-19.

J is TRBJ2-7 and V is TRBV3-1 (or the pseudogene TRBV3-2); TRBD1 aligns across 9 bases. After removal of 3 bases from V and 3 bases from J, the junction contained 6 bases not matched to a gene. This CDR3 region has 15 residues. CDR1 and CDR2 from the germline V gene are LGHDT and YNNKEL (reference sequence). This chain's CDR3 is CASSQTWGQGYEQYF. In DNA form, the CDR3 reads TGTGCCAGCAGCCAGACCTGGGGACAGGGCTACGAGCAGTACTTC.

The genes are TRBV7-9 and TRBJ2-1, with D tentatively TRBD1 (5 bases). V lost 0 bases to trimming and J lost 9 bases, with 15 bases between them. The CDR3 runs 15 residues. Germline assignment: CDR1 SEHNR and CDR2 FQNEAQ (reference sequence). CDR3 DNA: TGTGCCAGCAGCTTAGCCGCCGGGCAGGGCGGTGAGCAGTTCTTC. Its protein product is CASSLAAGQGGEQFF.

V usage is TRBV4-1 and J usage is TRBJ1-5; tentative D call: TRBD1 (6 bases). V lost 1 base, J lost 7 bases, and 11 bases lay in between. This CDR3 is built from 14 residues. Germline V lookup: CDR1 MGHRA, CDR2 YSYEKL. In DNA form, the CDR3 reads TGCGCCAGCAGCCAAGCAGGGGATGGGCAGCCCCAGCATTTT. Its translation is CASSQAGDGQPQHF.

The gene calls are TRBV4-1 and TRBJ1-1; the D is unclear. CDR1 MGHRA and CDR2 YSYEKL come from the germline V gene. The V and J ends lost 1 base and 8 bases respectively, with 11 bases between them. The CDR3 has 13 amino acids. The CDR3 DNA sequence: TGCGCCAGCAGCCAAGTATCGGTTCTCGAAGCTTTCTTT. This encodes CASSQVSVLEAFF.

The chain joins TRBV18 to TRBJ1-1; 8 nucleotides align to TRBD1. In germline, CDR1 is KGHSH, CDR2 LQKENI. CDR3 length: 15 residues. V shed 5 bases, J shed 0 bases, and the junction held 5 bases outside the gene matches. The CDR3 region is CASSARQGMNTEAFF. In nucleotides, the CDR3 is TGTGCCAGCTCAGCCCGACAGGGGATGAACACTGAAGCTTTCTTT.

The chain uses TRBV3-1 (or the pseudogene TRBV3-2) and TRBJ1-3; D gene uncertain. Germline CDR1 is LGHDT and CDR2 is YNNKEL (reference sequence). V gave up 4 bases and J gave up 4 bases, with 5 bases separating them. The CDR3 contains 12 residues. For the CDR3, the DNA is TGTGCCAGCAGCCGGCAGGGAAACACCATATATTTT. Residues: CASSRQGNTIYF.

The V gene is TRBV6-5, the J gene TRBJ1-4; 7 bases map to TRBD1. The trim removed 6 bases at V and 4 bases at J, leaving 8 bases unmatched. Germline-derived CDR1 and CDR2 are MNHEY and SVGAGI. The CDR3 contains 15 residues. The CDR3 sequence is CASRLSQGFNEKLFF. For the CDR3, the DNA is TGTGCCAGCAGGTTGTCACAGGGGTTTAATGAAAAACTGTTTTTT.

This clone appeared a single time. The CDR3 nucleotides are TGTGCCAGCAGCCAAGAAGGCGGGGGGGCCGTGGAGACCCAGTACTTC. Translated, it gives CASSQEGGGAVETQYF. The chain employs TRBV4-2 and TRBJ2-5; 9 bases are a match to TRBD2. The ends lost 0 bases at V and 5 bases at J; junction bases unmatched: 7. The CDR3 is made up of 16 amino acids. Looked up from germline, CDR1 is LGHNA and CDR2 is YNFKEQ.

This rearrangement joins TRBV5-4 to TRBJ1-4; maybe TRBD1 (5 bases). The CDR3 sequence is 16 residues long. Germline V gene data show CDR1 as SGHNT and CDR2 as YYREEE (reference sequence). V was cut by 4 bases and J by 7 bases, with 20 bases left in between. CDR3 sequence reads: CASSPDADRRGEKLFF. CDR3 in DNA: TGTGCCAGCAGCCCCGATGCCGATAGGAGGGGTGAAAAACTGTTTTTT.

V gene TRBV21-1 combines with J gene TRBJ2-5; the table's TRBD2 call for D was not verified on the DNA. TRBV21-1 represents a pseudogene. This CDR3 is built from 14 residues. The CDR3 nucleotides are TGTGCCAGCACCTTAGCGGGGGGGAGGGAGACCCAGTACTTC. The encoded protein is CASTLAGGRETQYF.

The rearrangement uses TRBV5-6 and TRBJ2-6; 7 bases are shared with TRBD1. After removal of 5 bases from V and 0 bases from J, the junction contained 8 bases not matched to a gene. The CDR3 runs 17 residues. Germline assignment: CDR1 SGHDT and CDR2 YYEEEE. The CDR3 nucleotides read TGTGCCAGCAGAGAGACAGGGAGATTCTCTGGGGCCAACGTCCTGACTTTC. It codes for CASRETGRFSGANVLTF. The full variable domain, in which reference TRBV5-6 and TRBJ2-6 provide the parts outside the CDR3, is DAGVTQSPTHLIKTRGQQVTLRCSPKSGHDTVSWYQQALGQGPQFIFQYYEEEERQRGNFPDRFSGHQFPNYSSELNVNALLLGDSALYLCASRETGRFSGANVLTFGAGSRLTVL.

The rearrangement uses TRBV9 and TRBJ2-3; maybe TRBD1 (5 bases). This CDR3 contains 15 residues. Germline CDR1 reads SGDLS; CDR2 reads YYNGEE. Trimming cost V 0 bases and J 3 bases, with 11 bases left between them. CDR3 coding DNA: TGTGCCAGCAGCGTAGAGGGGTCAGGGACAGATACGCAGTATTTT. Its protein is CASSVEGSGTDTQYF.

The genes are TRBV6-5 and TRBJ2-7, with D perhaps matching TRBD2 (6 bases). V dropped 6 bases and J dropped 2 bases, with 14 bases sitting between them. CDR3 length: 14 amino acids. Germline assignment: CDR1 MNHEY and CDR2 SVGAGI. This chain's CDR3 is CASSQGWGAYEQYF. Here the CDR3 DNA reads TGTGCCAGCAGCCAGGGATGGGGGGCCTACGAGCAGTACTTC.

The chain joins TRBV6-1 to TRBJ2-7; no firm D call. V was clipped by 2 bases and J by 5 bases, with 16 bases between them. This CDR3 is built from 15 residues. Germline CDR1 and CDR2: MNHNS and SASEGT. CDR3 loop: CASSETPLDRDEQYF. The CDR3 nucleotides read TGTGCCAGCAGTGAAACCCCCCTGGATCGGGACGAGCAGTACTTC.

The chain joins TRBV2 to TRBJ1-6, with a possible D match to TRBD1 (5 bases). Trimming cost V 6 bases and J 8 bases, with 11 bases left between them. The germline V gene has CDR1 SNHLY and CDR2 FYNNEI. The CDR3 is made up of 13 amino acids. CDR3 in amino acids: CASRATDDSPLHF. CDR3 in DNA: TGTGCCAGCAGAGCGACAGATGATTCACCCCTCCACTTT.

This clone occurred once. The rearrangement uses TRBV19 and TRBJ2-3; 7 bases are a match to TRBD2. With V trimmed by 5 bases and J by 2 bases, 10 bases remained unmatched. CDR1 is LNHDA, CDR2 SQIVND, per germline (reference sequence). This CDR3 has 16 amino acids. CDR3 protein: CASSLRSGVITDTQYF. As DNA, the CDR3 is TGTGCCAGTAGTCTTCGAAGCGGGGTTATCACAGATACGCAGTATTTT.

The chain combines TRBV12-3 or TRBV12-4 with TRBJ1-6, with a tentative D call TRBD1 (5 bases). This CDR3 comprises 13 residues. Deletions cut 5 bases from V and 14 bases from J, with 16 bases between. CDR3 sequence: CASSTNPGLALHF. Written as DNA, the CDR3 is TGTGCCAGCAGTACTAACCCGGGACTGGCCCTCCACTTT.

This clone showed up just a few times. Other DNA sequences in the same sample also yield this CDR3. This chain joins TRBV9 and TRBJ1-3, with D perhaps TRBD1 (6 bases). CDR1 is SGDLS and CDR2 is YYNGEE in the germline V gene. The V end was cut by 3 bases, the J end by 1 base, with 8 bases between. CDR3 length: 14 amino acids. The CDR3, as DNA: TGTGCCAGCAGCGCCACAGGGTCTGGAAACACCATATATTTT. This gives the protein CASSATGSGNTIYF.